This is a list of T cell receptor beta chains from one sample in a study of cytomegalovirus exposure and HLA in healthy donors. Repertoires were generated with immunoSEQ multiplex PCR, while TCRdb's copy carries only in-frame clones and drops some. Among 150,000 or so clones listed, approximately 88% were seen once. The sequencing input was PBMCs. Source of these receptors: a man aged 30 to 39 in good health and CMV-seronegative. CDR3s include the opening cysteine and the closing phenylalanine or tryptophan. A D gene is named only where the DNA matches it firmly. Part of the rows lack a size; the others show once, few, many or a class for expanded clones.

d_gene	v_gene	j_gene	abundance	CDR3aa	CDR3nt
-	TRBV5-1	TRBJ2-5	-	CASSPLTDQETQYF	TGCGCCAGCAGCCCCCTGACAGACCAAGAGACCCAGTACTTC
TRBD1	TRBV19	TRBJ1-5	once	CASSLRTGPYLPQHF	TGTGCCAGTAGTCTAAGGACAGGTCCCTATCTGCCCCAGCATTTT
-	TRBV27	TRBJ1-2	few	CASSFPGYGYTF	TGTGCCAGCAGTTTTCCCGGCTATGGCTACACCTTC
-	TRBV7-9	TRBJ1-3	-	CSSRNQGSTIYF	TGTTCCAGCAGGAACCAGGGTTCCACCATATATTTT
TRBD2	TRBV5-4	TRBJ2-5	few	CASSASGAGETQYF	TGTGCCAGCAGCGCTAGCGGGGCCGGGGAGACCCAGTACTTC
TRBD1	TRBV9	TRBJ2-2	-	CASSVTSGTGGSGELFF	TGTGCCAGCAGCGTAACTTCCGGGACAGGGGGTTCCGGGGAGCTGTTTTTT
-	TRBV7-9	TRBJ2-1	-	CASRLGGAEYNEQFF	TGTGCCAGTCGGCTTGGGGGGGCGGAATACAATGAGCAGTTCTTC
-	TRBV2	TRBJ2-7	few	CASSGSGSLGSEQYF	TGTGCCAGCAGTGGTAGCGGATCTCTGGGGTCCGAGCAGTACTTC
-	TRBV21-1	TRBJ1-1	-	CASSKPTDLNTEAFF	TGTGCCAGCAGCAAACCGACAGATCTGAACACTGAAGCTTTCTTT
-	TRBV14	TRBJ2-3	once	CASSQTASSLTDTQYF	TGTGCCAGCAGCCAAACAGCTAGCAGCCTCACAGATACGCAGTATTTT
TRBD1	TRBV6-5	TRBJ1-1	-	CASSYRGQLNTEAFF	TGTGCCAGCAGTTACAGGGGACAGTTGAACACTGAAGCTTTCTTT
TRBD2	TRBV9	TRBJ2-3	-	CASSVALAGELYTQYF	TGTGCCAGCAGCGTAGCTCTAGCGGGAGAACTATATACGCAGTATTTT
TRBD1	TRBV6-1	TRBJ2-1	once	CASSPTTGFTEQFF	TGTGCCAGCAGTCCAACGACAGGGTTCACTGAGCAGTTCTTC
TRBD2	TRBV30	TRBJ2-5	-	CAWSVPLGLAGTWYF	TGTGCCTGGAGTGTACCCTTGGGACTAGCGGGGACCTGGTACTTC
-	TRBV4-2	TRBJ2-7	-	CASSQDPGGWYEQYF	TGTGCCAGCAGCCAAGATCCAGGGGGGTGGTACGAGCAGTACTTC
-	TRBV6-1	TRBJ2-2	-	CASSDGQINTGELFF	TGTGCCAGCAGTGACGGACAGATTAACACCGGGGAGCTGTTTTTT
-	TRBV27	TRBJ1-4	-	CASSLTTGIGEKLFF	TGTGCCAGCAGTTTAACTACAGGGATCGGAGAAAAACTGTTTTTT
-	TRBV9	TRBJ1-5	once	CASSVGSGDNQPQHF	TGTGCCAGCAGCGTAGGCTCAGGGGACAATCAGCCCCAGCATTTT
TRBD1	TRBV27	TRBJ1-2	-	CASSSADRTNYGYTF	TGTGCCAGCAGTTCAGCGGACAGGACCAACTATGGCTACACCTTC
TRBD2	TRBV7-9	TRBJ2-3	few	CASSSRGAGYADTQYF	TGTGCCAGCAGCTCCCGTGGAGCGGGATACGCAGATACGCAGTATTTT
TRBD1	TRBV6-5	TRBJ1-3	few	CASSYSTGVGNTIYF	TGTGCCAGCAGTTACTCTACAGGGGTCGGAAACACCATATATTTT
-	TRBV7-9	TRBJ2-7	-	CASSLGYRYEQYF	TGTGCCAGCAGCTTAGGGTACCGGTACGAGCAGTACTTC
TRBD1	TRBV9	TRBJ2-7	-	CASSVGQGVYEQYF	TGTGCCAGCAGCGTTGGACAGGGAGTCTACGAGCAGTACTTC
TRBD1	TRBV7-9	TRBJ2-7	-	CASSLRQGPPYEQYF	TGTGCCAGCAGCTTAAGACAGGGGCCGCCCTACGAGCAGTACTTC
TRBD1	TRBV28	TRBJ1-2	-	CASSTQGFGYTF	TGTGCCAGCAGTACACAGGGGTTTGGCTACACCTTC
TRBD1	TRBV4-1	TRBJ2-7	-	CASSQEGRTGDEQYF	TGCGCCAGCAGCCAAGAAGGGCGAACAGGGGACGAGCAGTACTTC
TRBD1	TRBV5-5	TRBJ2-5	-	CASSRPGGETQYF	TGTGCCAGCAGTCGTCCAGGGGGAGAGACCCAGTACTTC
-	TRBV6-5	TRBJ1-2	-	CASSYSTGGGYTF	TGTGCCAGCAGTTACTCGACAGGAGGTGGCTACACCTTC
TRBD2	TRBV7-8	TRBJ2-1	-	CASSWRLAGAHEGYTNEQFF	TGTGCCAGCAGCTGGCGACTAGCGGGAGCTCATGAGGGGTACACGAATGAGCAGTTCTTC
-	TRBV9	TRBJ2-7	-	CASSVGVGPYEQYF	TGTGCCAGCAGCGTAGGGGTTGGGCCCTACGAGCAGTACTTC
TRBD1	TRBV30	TRBJ2-7	-	CAWRGQGRYEQYF	TGTGCCTGGCGGGGACAGGGGCGTTACGAGCAGTACTTC
-	TRBV19	TRBJ2-3	-	CASSIQAGKTDTQYF	TGTGCCAGTAGTATTCAGGCGGGGAAAACAGATACGCAGTATTTT
TRBD1	TRBV19	TRBJ1-4	-	CASKKGAGEKLFF	TGTGCCAGTAAAAAGGGGGCGGGTGAAAAACTGTTTTTT
TRBD2	TRBV11-2	TRBJ2-3	once	CASSLLGLAHTDTQYF	TGTGCCAGCAGCTTATTGGGACTAGCACACACAGATACGCAGTATTTT
-	TRBV9	TRBJ2-1	-	CASSVSGRNYNEQFF	TGTGCCAGCAGCGTAAGTGGGAGGAACTACAATGAGCAGTTCTTC
-	TRBV11-2	TRBJ1-5	-	CASSLDVSRGNQPQHF	TGTGCCAGCAGCTTAGATGTTTCTAGGGGTAATCAGCCCCAGCATTTT
-	TRBV6-1	TRBJ2-1	-	CASIDGGAAYNEQFF	TGTGCCAGCATAGATGGCGGGGCTGCCTACAATGAGCAGTTCTTC
-	TRBV5-6	TRBJ2-7	-	CASSLVRQAYYEQYF	TGTGCCAGCAGCTTGGTGCGTCAGGCCTACTACGAGCAGTACTTC
TRBD1	TRBV2	TRBJ1-2	-	CASSRAIRDSANYGYTF	TGTGCCAGCAGCAGGGCAATCCGGGACAGCGCTAACTATGGCTACACCTTC
-	TRBV27	TRBJ2-7	once	CASSLYSGPPHGEQYF	TGTGCCAGCAGTTTATATTCAGGGCCACCCCATGGGGAGCAGTACTTC
TRBD1	TRBV11-2	TRBJ2-7	-	CASSLVTGQFAYEQYF	TGTGCCAGCAGCTTAGTTACGGGACAGTTCGCCTACGAGCAGTACTTC
-	TRBV6-1	TRBJ2-7	once	CASSDNTGTYEQYF	TGTGCCAGCAGTGACAATACAGGAACCTACGAGCAGTACTTC
TRBD2	TRBV7-2	TRBJ2-7	-	CASSLMTSGSLLYEQYF	TGTGCCAGCAGCTTAATGACTAGCGGGAGCCTACTCTACGAGCAGTACTTC
-	TRBV19	TRBJ1-5	-	CASSIARNSNQPQHF	TGTGCCAGTAGTATCGCCAGAAATAGCAATCAGCCCCAGCATTTT
TRBD2	TRBV7-6	TRBJ2-2	-	CASSLVTSAGVSGELFF	TGTGCCAGCAGCTTAGTGACTAGCGCCGGGGTGAGCGGGGAGCTGTTTTTT
-	TRBV4-1	TRBJ2-7	-	CASSQANGYEQYF	TGCGCCAGCAGCCAAGCTAATGGCTACGAGCAGTACTTC
TRBD1	TRBV5-1	TRBJ2-7	-	CASSLSGGLDEQYF	TGCGCCAGCAGCTTGTCAGGGGGTCTTGACGAGCAGTACTTC
TRBD1	TRBV6-1	TRBJ1-4	-	CASSGGQPIPTNEKLFF	TGTGCCAGCAGTGGGGGACAGCCGATACCAACTAATGAAAAACTGTTTTTT